These T cell receptor beta chains were read from a single sample in a study of CD4 and CD8 cells across lung adenocarcinoma regions. TCRdb reprocessed the PCR reads with MiXCR, giving one entry per CDR3 protein. This sample has some 7,700 distinct CDR3 sequences, with approximately 45% found just once. Sequencing was done on a sample of CD4+ T cells from the margin of a lung tumor. The receptor source for this set is a male donor with lung adenocarcinoma. The CD4 and CD8 labels of this study may be unreliable. Both conserved end residues are part of each CDR3. The order of the fields is clone size, J gene, D gene, V gene, CDR3 protein, CDR3 DNA. A D gene is named only where the DNA matches it firmly. Part of the rows lack a size; the others show once, few, many or a class for expanded clones.

abundance: -
j_gene: TRBJ1-4
d_gene: -
v_gene: TRBV3-1
CDR3aa: CASSQEDRGELFF
CDR3nt: TGTGCCAGCAGCCAAGAGGATCGGGGCGAGCTGTTTTTT

abundance: medium-sized
j_gene: TRBJ2-3
d_gene: TRBD2
v_gene: TRBV6-1
CDR3aa: CASTRSGRARADTQYF
CDR3nt: TGTGCCAGCACGAGGAGCGGGAGGGCCAGGGCAGATACGCAGTATTTT

abundance: many
j_gene: TRBJ2-5
d_gene: -
v_gene: TRBV7-6
CDR3aa: CASRPGTHQETQYF
CDR3nt: TGTGCCAGCAGGCCTGGGACACACCAAGAGACCCAGTACTTC

abundance: -
j_gene: TRBJ2-3
d_gene: TRBD1
v_gene: TRBV6-1
CDR3aa: CASSEAFGTGADTQYF
CDR3nt: TGTGCCAGCAGTGAGGCGTTCGGGACAGGGGCAGATACGCAGTATTTT

abundance: few
j_gene: TRBJ2-5
d_gene: TRBD2
v_gene: TRBV25-1
CDR3aa: CASSASSGGLSDVETQYF
CDR3nt: TGTGCCAGCAGTGCCTCCTCGGGGGGACTTTCAGATGTAGAGACCCAGTACTTC

abundance: once
j_gene: TRBJ2-4
d_gene: -
v_gene: TRBV6-1
CDR3aa: CASRDTGAKDIQYF
CDR3nt: TGTGCCAGCAGGGACACCGGAGCCAAAGACATCCAGTACTTC

abundance: large
j_gene: TRBJ2-5
d_gene: TRBD2
v_gene: TRBV27
CDR3aa: CASSPGLAGAETQYF
CDR3nt: TGTGCCAGCAGTCCCGGACTAGCGGGAGCCGAGACCCAGTACTTC

abundance: many
j_gene: TRBJ1-2
d_gene: -
v_gene: TRBV6-1
CDR3aa: CASRSGLDYGYTF
CDR3nt: TGTGCCAGCAGGTCAGGGCTTGACTATGGCTACACCTTC

abundance: -
j_gene: TRBJ2-3
d_gene: TRBD2
v_gene: TRBV6-1
CDR3aa: CASSGAGGPDEALYF
CDR3nt: TGTGCCAGCAGCGGAGCGGGAGGGCCGGACGAGGCGCTGTATTTT

abundance: few
j_gene: TRBJ2-5
d_gene: -
v_gene: TRBV10-3
CDR3aa: CAGRGGRDQETQYF
CDR3nt: TGTGCGGGGCGCGGGGGCAGGGACCAAGAGACCCAGTACTTT

abundance: -
j_gene: TRBJ2-7
d_gene: TRBD2
v_gene: TRBV9
CDR3aa: CASSVDGGGNYEQYF
CDR3nt: TGTGCCAGCAGCGTAGACGGGGGGGGCAACTACGAGCAGTACTTC

abundance: -
j_gene: TRBJ2-1
d_gene: -
v_gene: TRBV9
CDR3aa: CASSPRGYNEQFF
CDR3nt: TGTGCCAGCAGCCCGAGGGGCTACAATGAGCAGTTCTTC

abundance: -
j_gene: TRBJ2-3
d_gene: TRBD2
v_gene: TRBV4-1
CDR3aa: CASSLSGSTTDTQYF
CDR3nt: TGCGCCAGCAGCCTAAGCGGGAGTACCACAGATACGCAGTATTTT

abundance: many
j_gene: TRBJ2-7
d_gene: TRBD1
v_gene: TRBV6-1
CDR3aa: CASSETGTGDVKQYF
CDR3nt: TGTGCCAGCAGTGAGACCGGGACAGGGGACGTCAAGCAGTACTTC

abundance: -
j_gene: TRBJ2-3
d_gene: -
v_gene: TRBV6-1
CDR3aa: CASTLKNTQYF
CDR3nt: TGTGCCAGCACCTTAAAAAATACTCAGTATTTT

abundance: -
j_gene: TRBJ2-2
d_gene: TRBD1
v_gene: TRBV6-2/TRBV6-3
CDR3aa: CASSYSRPENTGALFF
CDR3nt: TGTGCCAGCAGTTACTCTAGGCCAGAGAACACAGGGGCGCTGTTTTTT

abundance: -
j_gene: TRBJ2-3
d_gene: -
v_gene: TRBV27
CDR3aa: CARGLGGCDPETQYF
CDR3nt: TGTGCCAGGGGTTTAGGGGGGTGTGACCCAGAGACGCAGTATTTC

abundance: -
j_gene: TRBJ2-5
d_gene: TRBD1
v_gene: TRBV6-1
CDR3aa: CASSGPDRVETQYF
CDR3nt: TGTGCCAGCAGTGGCCCGGACAGGGTTGAGACCCAGTACTTC

abundance: -
j_gene: TRBJ1-6
d_gene: -
v_gene: TRBV6-1
CDR3aa: CASSDTYNSPLHF
CDR3nt: TGTGCCAGCAGTGACACATATAATTCACCCCTCCACTTT

abundance: -
j_gene: TRBJ2-5
d_gene: -
v_gene: TRBV7-6
CDR3aa: CASSSGPETQYF
CDR3nt: TGTGCCAGCAGCTCCGGCCCAGAGACCCAGTATTTC

abundance: -
j_gene: TRBJ1-5
d_gene: -
v_gene: TRBV6-1
CDR3aa: CASSDDRDQPQHF
CDR3nt: TGTGCCAGCAGCGATGACCGGGATCAGCCCCAGCATTTT

abundance: -
j_gene: TRBJ2-2
d_gene: -
v_gene: TRBV30
CDR3aa: CAWNSFDQGFIFTGELFF
CDR3nt: TGTGCCTGGAATAGCTTTGACCAGGGGTTTATATTCACCGGGGAGCTGTTTTTT

abundance: -
j_gene: TRBJ2-4
d_gene: -
v_gene: TRBV6-5
CDR3aa: CASRYTDMQYF
CDR3nt: TGTGCCAGCAGGTACACAGACATGCAGTACTTT

abundance: -
j_gene: TRBJ2-2
d_gene: TRBD2
v_gene: TRBV9
CDR3aa: CASSVWAGGPSGELFF
CDR3nt: TGTGCCAGCAGCGTATGGGCGGGAGGGCCGTCCGGGGAGCTGTTTTTT

abundance: -
j_gene: TRBJ1-5
d_gene: -
v_gene: TRBV6-1
CDR3aa: CASSETNQPQHF
CDR3nt: TGTGCCAGCAGTGAAACGAATCAGCCCCAGCATTTT